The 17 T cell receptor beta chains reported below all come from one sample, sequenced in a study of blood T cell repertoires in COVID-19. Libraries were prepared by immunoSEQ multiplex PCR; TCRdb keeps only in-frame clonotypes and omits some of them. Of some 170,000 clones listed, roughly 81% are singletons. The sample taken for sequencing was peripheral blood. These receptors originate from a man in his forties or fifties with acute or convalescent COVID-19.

DNA of the CDR3: TGTGCCAGCAGGGGGACTGGGACAGTCTATGGCTACACCTTC. It codes for CASRGTGTVYGYTF. The gene calls are TRBV7-2 and TRBJ1-2, with TRBD1 identical over 7 bases. Germline V CDR1 and CDR2: SGHTA, FQGNSA. Losses at the gene ends were 6 bases for V and 4 bases for J; bases not matched to a gene: 8. The length of the CDR3 is 14 residues.

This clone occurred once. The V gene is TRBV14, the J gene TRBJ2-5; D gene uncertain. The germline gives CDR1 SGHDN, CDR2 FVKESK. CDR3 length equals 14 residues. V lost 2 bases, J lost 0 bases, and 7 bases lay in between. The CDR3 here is CASSQFTNQETQYF. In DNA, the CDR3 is TGTGCCAGCAGCCAATTTACAAACCAAGAGACCCAGTACTTC.

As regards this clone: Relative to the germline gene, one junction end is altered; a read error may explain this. CDR3 residues: CASNLLAEEKLFF. Written as DNA, the CDR3 is TGTGCCAGCAACTTACTGGCGGAGGAAAAACTGTTTTTT. This rearrangement joins TRBV7-9 to TRBJ1-4; D is ambiguous. This CDR3 is 13 amino acids long. Germline V gene sequence: CDR1 SEHNR, CDR2 FQNEAQ (reference sequence).

CDR3 nucleotide sequence: TGTGCCAGTACCGGTAGCGGGGGGGAGTACAATGAGCAGTTCTTC. Translated, it gives CASTGSGGEYNEQFF. This sequence joins TRBV19 and TRBJ2-1; TRBD2 aligns across 11 bases. Germline V gene data show CDR1 as LNHDA and CDR2 as SQIVND (reference sequence). Trimming at V came to 7 bases and at J to 4 bases, leaving 6 bases not matched to a gene. This CDR3 region has 15 residues.

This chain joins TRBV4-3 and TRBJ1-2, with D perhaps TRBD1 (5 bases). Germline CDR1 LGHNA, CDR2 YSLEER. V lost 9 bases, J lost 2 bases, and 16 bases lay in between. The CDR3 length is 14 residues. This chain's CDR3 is CASGGGPQNYGYTF. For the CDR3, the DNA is TGCGCCAGTGGGGGGGGACCCCAAAACTATGGCTACACCTTC.

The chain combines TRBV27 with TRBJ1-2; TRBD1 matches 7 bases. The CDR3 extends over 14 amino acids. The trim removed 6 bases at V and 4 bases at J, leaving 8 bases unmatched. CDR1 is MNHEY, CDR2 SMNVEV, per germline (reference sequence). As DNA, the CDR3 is TGTGCCAGCAGACTCGACAGGGCAGCCTATGGCTACACCTTC. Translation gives CASRLDRAAYGYTF.

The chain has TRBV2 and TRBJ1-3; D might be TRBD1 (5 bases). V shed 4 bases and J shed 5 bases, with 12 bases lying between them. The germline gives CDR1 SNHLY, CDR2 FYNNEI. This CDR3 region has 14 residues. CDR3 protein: CASSVGAGRNTIYF. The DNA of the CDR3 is TGTGCCAGCAGTGTAGGGGCAGGTAGAAACACCATATATTTT.

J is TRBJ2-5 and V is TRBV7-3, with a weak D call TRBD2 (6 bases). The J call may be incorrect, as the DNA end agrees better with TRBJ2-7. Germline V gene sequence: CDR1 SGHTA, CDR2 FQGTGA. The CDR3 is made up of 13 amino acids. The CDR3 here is CASSLGLAYEQYF. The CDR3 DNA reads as TGTGCCAGCAGCTTGGGACTTGCCTACGAGCAGTACTTC.

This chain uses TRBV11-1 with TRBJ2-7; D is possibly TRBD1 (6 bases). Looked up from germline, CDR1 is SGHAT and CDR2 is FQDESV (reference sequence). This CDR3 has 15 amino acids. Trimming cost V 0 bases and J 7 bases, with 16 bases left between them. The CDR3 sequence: CASSLALGGAQEQYF. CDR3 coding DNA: TGTGCCAGCAGCTTAGCCCTAGGGGGAGCGCAGGAGCAGTACTTC.

The CDR3: CASSLRHSLYGYTF. DNA for the CDR3: TGTGCCAGCAGCCTACGACACTCCCTCTATGGCTACACCTTC. The V gene is TRBV7-2, the J gene TRBJ1-2; no definite D call. CDR1 is SGHTA and CDR2 is FQGNSA in the germline V gene. V was clipped by 5 bases and J by 4 bases, with 14 bases between them. CDR3 length equals 14 residues.

CDR3 residues: CAISERTGKVANYGYTF. CDR3 in DNA: TGTGCCATCAGTGAGAGGACAGGGAAGGTAGCTAACTATGGCTACACCTTC. This chain connects TRBV10-3 to TRBJ1-2; 8 nucleotides agree with TRBD1. Germline CDR1 is ENHRY and CDR2 is SYGVKD. Trimming cost V 2 bases and J 0 bases; bases outside gene matches: 8. CDR3 length: 17 amino acids.

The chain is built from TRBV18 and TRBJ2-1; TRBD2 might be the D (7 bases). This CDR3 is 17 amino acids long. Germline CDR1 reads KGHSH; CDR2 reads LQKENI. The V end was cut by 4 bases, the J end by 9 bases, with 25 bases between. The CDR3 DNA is TGTGCCAGCTCACAACCACGGGGGGCCCTAAGTCATGTTGAGCAGTTCTTC. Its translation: CASSQPRGALSHVEQFF.

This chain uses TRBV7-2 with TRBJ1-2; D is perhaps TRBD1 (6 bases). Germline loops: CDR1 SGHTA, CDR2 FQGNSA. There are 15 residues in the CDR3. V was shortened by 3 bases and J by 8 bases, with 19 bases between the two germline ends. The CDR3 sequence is CASSFASQGRGGYTF. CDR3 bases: TGTGCCAGCAGCTTCGCCAGTCAGGGGAGGGGCGGCTACACCTTC. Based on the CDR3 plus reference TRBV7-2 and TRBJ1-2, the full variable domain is GAGVSQSPSNKVTEKGKDVELRCDPISGHTALYWYRQSLGQGLEFLIYFQGNSAPDKSGLPSDRFSAERTGGSVSTLTIQRTQQEDSAVYLCASSFASQGRGGYTFGSGTRLTVV.

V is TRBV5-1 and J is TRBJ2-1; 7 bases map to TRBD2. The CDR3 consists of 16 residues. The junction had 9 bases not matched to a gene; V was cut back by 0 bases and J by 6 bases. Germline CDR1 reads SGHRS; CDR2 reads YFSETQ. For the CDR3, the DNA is TGCGCCAGCAGCTTGGGGGCTAGCGGAAGCCTCAATGAGCAGTTCTTC. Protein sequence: CASSLGASGSLNEQFF. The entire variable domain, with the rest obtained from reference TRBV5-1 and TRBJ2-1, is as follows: KAGVTQTPRYLIKTRGQQVTLSCSPISGHRSVSWYQQTPGQGLQFLFEYFSETQRNKGNFPGRFSGRQFSNSRSEMNVSTLELGDSALYLCASSLGASGSLNEQFFGPGTRLTVL.

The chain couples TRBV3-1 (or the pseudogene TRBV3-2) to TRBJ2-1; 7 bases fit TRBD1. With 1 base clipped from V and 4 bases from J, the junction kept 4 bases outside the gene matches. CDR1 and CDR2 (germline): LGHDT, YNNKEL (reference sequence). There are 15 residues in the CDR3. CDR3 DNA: TGTGCCAGCAGCCAAGTCCGGGGACAGTACAATGAGCAGTTCTTC. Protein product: CASSQVRGQYNEQFF.

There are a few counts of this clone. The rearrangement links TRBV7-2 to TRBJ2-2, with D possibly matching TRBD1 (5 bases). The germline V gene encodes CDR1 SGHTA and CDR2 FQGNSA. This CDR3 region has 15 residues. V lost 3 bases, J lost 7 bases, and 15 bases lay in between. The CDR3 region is CASSFQGAQYGELFF. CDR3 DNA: TGTGCCAGCAGCTTTCAAGGGGCGCAATACGGGGAGCTGTTTTTT.

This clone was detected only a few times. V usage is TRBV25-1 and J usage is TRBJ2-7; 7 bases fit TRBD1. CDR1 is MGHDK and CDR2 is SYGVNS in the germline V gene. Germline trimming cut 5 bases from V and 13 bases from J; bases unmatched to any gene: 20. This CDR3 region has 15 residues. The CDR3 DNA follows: TGTGCCAGCAGTCCGCGGTCGACAGGGTCGGTGACAAGATACTTC. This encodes CASSPRSTGSVTRYF.